Below, 5 T cell receptor beta chains from the same sample are listed, as sequenced in a study of shared clonotypes between healthy human individuals. Repertoires were generated with immunoSEQ multiplex PCR, while TCRdb's copy carries only in-frame clones and drops some. This sample has 600,000 to 750,000 clones; 55% to 75% occur once, and the top ten carry more than 1.5%. Sequenced sample: memory CD4+ T cells sorted from blood. Subset in this sample: CD45RA-negative fraction. These receptor sequences come from a woman in her 30s in good health.

The chain is built from TRBV11-2 and TRBJ2-5, with D possibly being TRBD1 (6 bases). Germline V CDR1 and CDR2: SGHAT, FQNNGV. The CDR3 has 20 amino acids. Trimming took 0 bases from V and 1 from J, leaving 24 bases between them. DNA of the CDR3: TGTGCCAGCAGCTTAGATTCTAGGCTAGAGGGGGAGAAGGGCCAAGAGACCCAGTACTTC. Its translation: CASSLDSRLEGEKGQETQYF.

The J gene is TRBJ2-1, the V gene TRBV29-1; TRBD1 aligns across 10 bases. After removal of 7 bases from V and 5 bases from J, the junction contained 11 bases not matched to a gene. The CDR3 is made up of 15 amino acids. Per the germline V gene, CDR1 is SQVTM and CDR2 is ANQGSEA. The CDR3 bases are TGCAGCGCTGGACAGGGGGTAATTGGCGACAATGAGCAGTTCTTC. Its translation is CSAGQGVIGDNEQFF.

DNA for the CDR3: TGTGCCAGCAGGGGGACCGGGACAGGGTATCACAATGAGCAGTTCTTC. As protein: CASRGTGTGYHNEQFF. V and J are TRBV28 and TRBJ2-1, with 9 bases that match TRBD1. The ends lost 6 bases at V and 5 bases at J; junction bases unmatched: 11. This CDR3 region has 16 residues. Germline-derived CDR1 and CDR2 are MDHEN and SYDVKM.

The rearrangement joins TRBV7-2 to TRBJ2-7; TRBD2 matches at 9 bases. Germline CDR1 reads SGHTA; CDR2 reads FQGNSA. The length of the CDR3 is 15 residues. Trimming cost V 1 base and J 5 bases; bases outside gene matches: 6. The DNA for the CDR3 is TGTGCCAGCAGCTTAGACGCGGGAGGGATGAACGAGCAGTACTTC. This codes for CASSLDAGGMNEQYF.

This clone was observed a few times. DNA for the CDR3: TGCGCCAGCAGTCCCACTGAAGCTTTCTTT. Protein: CASSPTEAFF. This chain joins TRBV10-1 and TRBJ1-1, with D unclear. The germline gives CDR1 WNHNN, CDR2 SYGVQD (reference sequence). The V end lost 5 bases, the J end lost 4 bases, and 2 bases lay between the germline ends. The CDR3 contains 10 residues.